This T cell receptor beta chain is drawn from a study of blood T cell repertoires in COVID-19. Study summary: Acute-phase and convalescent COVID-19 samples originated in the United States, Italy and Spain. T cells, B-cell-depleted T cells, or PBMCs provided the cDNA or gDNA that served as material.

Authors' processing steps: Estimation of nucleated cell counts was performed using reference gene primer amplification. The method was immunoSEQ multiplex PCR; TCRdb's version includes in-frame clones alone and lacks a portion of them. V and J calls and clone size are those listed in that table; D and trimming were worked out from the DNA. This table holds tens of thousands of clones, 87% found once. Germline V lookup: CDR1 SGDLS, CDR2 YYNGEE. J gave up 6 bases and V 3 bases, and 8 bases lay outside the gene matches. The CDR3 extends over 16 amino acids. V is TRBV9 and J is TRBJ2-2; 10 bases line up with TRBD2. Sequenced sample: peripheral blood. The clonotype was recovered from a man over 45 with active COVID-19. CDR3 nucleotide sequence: TGTGCCAGCAGCGCTAGCGGGAGCAGTATCGCCGGGGAGCTGTTTTTT. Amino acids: CASSASGSSIAGELFF.